Below, one TCR beta chain is given with its context. Its antigen is unidentified. Investigators profiled TCR beta VDJ and CDR3 from genomic DNA template. TCRdb passed the reads through MiXCR, listing each CDR3 protein once. The sample includes approximately 380,000 distinct CDR3 sequences, about two thirds of them seen just once. The sample comes from a study of CD8+CD57+ T cells in acquired aplastic anemia. Across the whole study: Recorded DNA amounts for sorted CD4+ and CD8+ cells had an average of approximately 3 ug. Healthy donors had, on average, approximately 11 million reads for their CD4+ cells. Study observations and caveats: Found in both controls and patients were approximately 31 CD8+ CDR3 sequences.

This CDR3 comprises 11 residues. Germline V gene lookup returns CDR1 WSHSY and CDR2 SAAADI. The TCR sequence derives from a human donor in good health, serving as a control. The sample consisted of sorted CD4+, CD8+, or CD8+CD57+ T cells (not recorded which) from PBMCs. This rearrangement joins TRBV10-2 to TRBJ2-1; tentative D call: TRBD2 (5 bases). CDR3 nucleotides: TGCGCAAGCGGTGAATCGGTTGAGCAGTTCTTC. It encodes CASGESVEQFF.